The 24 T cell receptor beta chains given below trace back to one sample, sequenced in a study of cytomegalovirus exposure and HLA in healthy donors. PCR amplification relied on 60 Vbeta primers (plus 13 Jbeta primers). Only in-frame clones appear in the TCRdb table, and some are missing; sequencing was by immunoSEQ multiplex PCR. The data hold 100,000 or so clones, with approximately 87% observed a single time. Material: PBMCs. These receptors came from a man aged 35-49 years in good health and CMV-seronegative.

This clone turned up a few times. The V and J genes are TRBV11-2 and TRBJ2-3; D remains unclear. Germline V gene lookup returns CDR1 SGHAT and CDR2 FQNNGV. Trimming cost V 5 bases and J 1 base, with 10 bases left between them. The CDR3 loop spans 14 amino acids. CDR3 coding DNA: TGTGCCAGCAGCCCCCTCTACGGCACAGATACGCAGTATTTT. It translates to CASSPLYGTDTQYF.

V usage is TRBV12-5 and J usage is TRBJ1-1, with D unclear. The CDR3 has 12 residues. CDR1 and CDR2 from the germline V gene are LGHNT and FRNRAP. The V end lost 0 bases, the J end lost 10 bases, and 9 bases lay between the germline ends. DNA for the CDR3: TGTGCTAGTGGTTTGGTAGACGACTCAGCTTTCTTT. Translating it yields CASGLVDDSAFF.

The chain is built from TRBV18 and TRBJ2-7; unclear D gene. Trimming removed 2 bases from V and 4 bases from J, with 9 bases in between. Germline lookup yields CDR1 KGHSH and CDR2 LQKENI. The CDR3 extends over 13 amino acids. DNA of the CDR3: TGTGCCAGCTCACCATCGACATCATACGAGCAGTACTTC. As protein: CASSPSTSYEQYF.

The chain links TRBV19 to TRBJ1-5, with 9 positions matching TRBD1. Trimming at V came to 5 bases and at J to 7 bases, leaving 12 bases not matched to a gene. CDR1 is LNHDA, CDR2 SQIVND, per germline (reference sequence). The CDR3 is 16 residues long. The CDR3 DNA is TGTGCCAGTAGTTTAAGGACAGGGGACCGGACACAGCCCCAGCATTTT. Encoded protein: CASSLRTGDRTQPQHF.

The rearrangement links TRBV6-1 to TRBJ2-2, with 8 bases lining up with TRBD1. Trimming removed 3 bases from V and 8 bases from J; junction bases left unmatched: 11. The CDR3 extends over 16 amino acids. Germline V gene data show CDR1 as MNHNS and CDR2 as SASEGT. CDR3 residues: CASSEGQGARVGELFF. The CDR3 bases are TGTGCCAGCAGTGAGGGGCAGGGGGCTAGAGTAGGGGAGCTGTTTTTT.

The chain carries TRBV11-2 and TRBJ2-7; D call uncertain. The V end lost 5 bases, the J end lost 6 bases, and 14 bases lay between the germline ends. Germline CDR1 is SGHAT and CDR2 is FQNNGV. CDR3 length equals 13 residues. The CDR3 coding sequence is TGTGCCAGCAGCCGCCCTGGAGCTGGCGAGCAGTACTTC. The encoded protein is CASSRPGAGEQYF.

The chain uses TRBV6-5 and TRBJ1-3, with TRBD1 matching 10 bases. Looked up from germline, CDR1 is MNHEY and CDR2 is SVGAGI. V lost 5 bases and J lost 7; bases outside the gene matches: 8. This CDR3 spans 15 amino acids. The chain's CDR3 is CASSPRGTGANTIYF. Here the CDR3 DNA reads TGTGCCAGCAGTCCCCGGGGGACAGGGGCGAACACCATATATTTT.

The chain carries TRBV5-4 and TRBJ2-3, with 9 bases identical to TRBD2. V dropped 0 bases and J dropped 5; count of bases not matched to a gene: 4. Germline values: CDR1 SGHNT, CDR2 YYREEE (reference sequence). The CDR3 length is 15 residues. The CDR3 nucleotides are TGTGCCAGCAGCTTGGGTAGCGGGGGCGTAGATACGCAGTATTTT. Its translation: CASSLGSGGVDTQYF.

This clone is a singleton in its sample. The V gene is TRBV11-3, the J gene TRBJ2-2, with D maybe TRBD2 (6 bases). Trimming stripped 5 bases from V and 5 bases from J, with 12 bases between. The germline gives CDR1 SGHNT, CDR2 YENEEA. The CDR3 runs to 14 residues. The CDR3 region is CASSPYGGTGELFF. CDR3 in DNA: TGTGCCAGCAGCCCCTATGGAGGGACCGGGGAGCTGTTTTTT.

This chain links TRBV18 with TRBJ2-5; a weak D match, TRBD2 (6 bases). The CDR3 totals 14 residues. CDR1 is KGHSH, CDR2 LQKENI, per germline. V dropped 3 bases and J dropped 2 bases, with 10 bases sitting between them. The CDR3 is CASSPRGGQETQYF. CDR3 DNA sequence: TGTGCCAGCTCACCTCGGGGAGGACAAGAGACCCAGTACTTC.

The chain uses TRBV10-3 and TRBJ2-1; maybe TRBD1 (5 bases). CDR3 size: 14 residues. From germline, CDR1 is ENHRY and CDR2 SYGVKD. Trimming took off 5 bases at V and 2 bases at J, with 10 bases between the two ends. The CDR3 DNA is TGTGCCATCAGTCTAGACAGAACCTACAATGAGCAGTTCTTC. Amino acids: CAISLDRTYNEQFF.

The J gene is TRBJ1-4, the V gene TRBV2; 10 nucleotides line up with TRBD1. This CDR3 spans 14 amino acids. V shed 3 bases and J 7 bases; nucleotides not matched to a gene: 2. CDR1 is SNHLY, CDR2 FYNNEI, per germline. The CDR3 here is CASSDRDRGEKLFF. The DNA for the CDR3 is TGTGCCAGCAGTGACCGGGACAGGGGTGAAAAACTGTTTTTT.

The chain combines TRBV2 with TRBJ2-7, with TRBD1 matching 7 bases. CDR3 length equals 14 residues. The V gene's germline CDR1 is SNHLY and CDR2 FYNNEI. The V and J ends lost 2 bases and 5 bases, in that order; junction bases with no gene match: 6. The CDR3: CASSEWTGFNEQYF. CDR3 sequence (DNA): TGTGCCAGCAGTGAATGGACAGGTTTCAACGAGCAGTACTTC. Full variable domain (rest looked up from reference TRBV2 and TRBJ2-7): EPEVTQTPSHQVTQMGQEVILRCVPISNHLYFYWYRQILGQKVEFLVSFYNNEISEKSEIFDDQFSVERPDGSNFTLKIRSTKLEDSAMYFCASSEWTGFNEQYFGPGTRLTVT.

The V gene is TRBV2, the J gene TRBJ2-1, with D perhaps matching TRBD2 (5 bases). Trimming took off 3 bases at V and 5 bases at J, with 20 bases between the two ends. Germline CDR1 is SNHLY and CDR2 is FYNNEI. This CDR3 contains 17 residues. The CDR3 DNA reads TGTGCCAGCAGTGAGGCTTTGATTGGGGAGTCGCACAATGAGCAGTTCTTC. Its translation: CASSEALIGESHNEQFF.

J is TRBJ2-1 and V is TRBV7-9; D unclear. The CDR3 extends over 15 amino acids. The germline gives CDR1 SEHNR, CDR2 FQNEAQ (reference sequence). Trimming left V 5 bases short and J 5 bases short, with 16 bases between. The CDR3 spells CASSQPLGADNEQFF. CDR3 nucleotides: TGTGCCAGCAGCCAACCCCTCGGTGCGGACAATGAGCAGTTCTTC.

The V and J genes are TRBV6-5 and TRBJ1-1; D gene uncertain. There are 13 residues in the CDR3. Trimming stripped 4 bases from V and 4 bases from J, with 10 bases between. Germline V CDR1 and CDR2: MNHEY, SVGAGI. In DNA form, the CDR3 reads TGTGCCAGCAGTTGGCGGGGAAGCACTGAAGCTTTCTTT. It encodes CASSWRGSTEAFF.

DNA for the CDR3: TGTGCCAGCAGTCCCCCGGGCAGGGGACTACGCGAGCAGTACTTC. Translated: CASSPPGRGLREQYF. V is TRBV6-6 and J is TRBJ2-7, with a weak D call TRBD2 (7 bases). CDR1 and CDR2 from the germline V gene are MNHNY and SVGAGI (reference sequence). The CDR3 has 15 residues. V dropped 5 bases and J dropped 6 bases, with 20 bases sitting between them.

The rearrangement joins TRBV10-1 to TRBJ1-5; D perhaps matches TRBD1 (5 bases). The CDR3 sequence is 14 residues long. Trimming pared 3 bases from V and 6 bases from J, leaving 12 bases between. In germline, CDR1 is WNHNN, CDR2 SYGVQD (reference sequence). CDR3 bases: TGCGCCAGCAGTGAATGGCCGGGGGGTCAGCCCCAGCATTTT. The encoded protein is CASSEWPGGQPQHF.

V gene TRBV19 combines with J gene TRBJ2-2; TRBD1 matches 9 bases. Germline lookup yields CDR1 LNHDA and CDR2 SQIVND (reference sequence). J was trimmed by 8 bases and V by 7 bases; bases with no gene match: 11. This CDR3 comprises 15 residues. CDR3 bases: TGTGCCAGTAAGCCACAGGGGGCGTCGGGTGGGGAGCTGTTTTTT. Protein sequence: CASKPQGASGGELFF.

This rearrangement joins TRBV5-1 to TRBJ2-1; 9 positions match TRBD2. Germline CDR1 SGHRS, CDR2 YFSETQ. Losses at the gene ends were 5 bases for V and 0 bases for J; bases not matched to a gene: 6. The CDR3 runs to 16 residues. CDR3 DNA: TGCGCCAGCAGGGAGCGGGGGGCCAGCTCCTACAATGAGCAGTTCTTC. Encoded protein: CASRERGASSYNEQFF.

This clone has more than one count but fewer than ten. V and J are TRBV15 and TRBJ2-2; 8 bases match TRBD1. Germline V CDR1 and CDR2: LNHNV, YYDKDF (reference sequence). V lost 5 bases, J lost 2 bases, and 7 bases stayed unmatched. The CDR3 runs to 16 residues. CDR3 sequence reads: CATSPHSGGNTGELFF. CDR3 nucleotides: TGTGCCACCAGCCCCCATTCAGGGGGCAACACCGGGGAGCTGTTTTTT.

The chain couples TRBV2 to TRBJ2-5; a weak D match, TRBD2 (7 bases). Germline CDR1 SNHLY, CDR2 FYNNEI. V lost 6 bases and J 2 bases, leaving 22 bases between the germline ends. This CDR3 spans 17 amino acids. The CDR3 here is CASSSTYAGASQETQYF. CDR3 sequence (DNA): TGTGCCAGCAGCTCAACCTACGCGGGGGCGAGTCAAGAGACCCAGTACTTC.

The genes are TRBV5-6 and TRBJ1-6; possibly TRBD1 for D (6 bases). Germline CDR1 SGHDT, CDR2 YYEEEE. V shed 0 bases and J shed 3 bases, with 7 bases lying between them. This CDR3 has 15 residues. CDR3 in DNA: TGTGCCAGCAGCTTGGGAGGGGGCTATAATTCACCCCTCCACTTT. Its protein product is CASSLGGGYNSPLHF.

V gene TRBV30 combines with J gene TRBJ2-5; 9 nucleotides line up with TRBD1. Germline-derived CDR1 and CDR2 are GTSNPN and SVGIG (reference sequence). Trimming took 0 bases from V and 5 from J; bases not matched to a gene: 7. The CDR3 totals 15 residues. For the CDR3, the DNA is TGTGCCTGGAGTGTACCAACAGGGGGCGGGGAGACCCAGTACTTC. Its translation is CAWSVPTGGGETQYF.